The entry that follows covers one T cell receptor (beta chain) sequence. The sample comes from a study of blood T cell repertoires in COVID-19. Sequenced by immunoSEQ multiplex PCR; TCRdb stores in-frame clones only, minus some. This repertoire shows a few hundred thousand clones, over 85% found once; its top ten account for 1.5% to 2%. The sample comprised PBMCs or T cells enriched from blood (not recorded which). The sequence was obtained from a woman in her twenties or thirties who had recovered from COVID-19.

The CDR3 sequence is CATSERGGTEAFF. The CDR3 DNA reads TGTGCCACCAGTGAAAGGGGAGGCACTGAAGCTTTCTTT. The chain joins TRBV24-1 to TRBJ1-1, with D tentatively TRBD1 (5 bases). The ends were cut back, 4 bases at V and 4 bases at J, with 9 bases in the middle. Germline CDR1 is KGHDR and CDR2 is SFDVKD. The CDR3 length is 13 residues.